This T cell receptor (beta chain) originates from a study of CD8 T cells in Susac syndrome. This clonotype has more than one count but fewer than ten. The CDR3 is made up of 15 amino acids. The ends were cut back, 0 bases at V and 2 bases at J, with 8 bases in the middle. From germline, CDR1 is SGHAT and CDR2 FQNNGV. Reverse transcription of roughly 0.5 to 1 ug RNA used random hexamers. TCRdb re-derived calls from the immunoSEQ multiplex PCR reads in MiXCR, one entry per CDR3 protein. The top ten hold around 0.2% of the sample, which has fewer than 350,000 distinct CDR3 sequences, almost 85% seen once. Purification of the CD8+ and CD4+ T cells relied on negative isolation, and TEMRA cells underwent FACS enrichment.

Sequencing was carried out using CD8+ T cells from PBMCs. This chain joins TRBV11-2 and TRBJ2-1; perhaps TRBD2 as D (6 bases). The receptor comes from a human donor with multiple sclerosis. CDR3 amino acids: CASSLDGGTYNEQFF. The DNA of the CDR3 is TGTGCCAGCAGCTTAGACGGGGGAACCTACAATGAGCAGTTCTTC. Drawing the rest from reference TRBV11-2 and TRBJ2-1, the complete variable domain is EAGVAQSPRYKIIEKRQSVAFWCNPISGHATLYWYQQILGQGPKLLIQFQNNGVVDDSQLPKDRFSAERLKGVDSTLKIQPAKLEDSAVYLCASSLDGGTYNEQFFGPGTRLTVL.